A single sample gave rise to the 17 T cell receptor beta chains below, sequenced in a study of T cell responses to AZD1222 COVID-19 vaccine. Measured with immunoSEQ multiplex PCR; TCRdb has only the in-frame clones, and not every one. The table lists about 150,000 clones, roughly nine tenths of them singletons. Source: peripheral blood, taken 28 days after the second AZD1222 dose. The receptors here all came from an adult who received the AZD1222 COVID-19 vaccine.

The chain has TRBV20-1 and TRBJ2-1; no clear D gene. Trimming left V 6 bases short and J 3 bases short, with 6 bases between. This CDR3 spans 11 amino acids. The germline V gene has CDR1 DFQATT and CDR2 SNEGSKA (reference sequence). CDR3 coding DNA: TGCAGTGCGCTGGACTACAATGAGCAGTTCTTC. Translated: CSALDYNEQFF.

V gene TRBV29-1 combines with J gene TRBJ1-2; 8 bases fit TRBD1. The CDR3 loop spans 13 amino acids. Germline CDR1 reads SQVTM; CDR2 reads ANQGSEA. J gave up 7 bases and V 7 bases, and 11 bases lay outside the gene matches. CDR3 loop: CSARQGLTIGYTF. For the CDR3, the DNA is TGCAGCGCCAGACAGGGGTTAACGATTGGCTACACCTTC.

In DNA form, the CDR3 reads TGCGCCAGCAGCTTGGTGGGTTTACAAGAGACCCAGTACTTC. As protein: CASSLVGLQETQYF. The chain combines TRBV5-1 with TRBJ2-5, with D unresolved. This CDR3 is 14 amino acids long. Trimming left V 0 bases short and J 2 bases short, with 8 bases between. The germline gives CDR1 SGHRS, CDR2 YFSETQ.

The table lists this clone with a few counts. CDR3 DNA: TGCGCCAGCAGTGACGGACTAGCGGGCACCGGGGAGCTGTTTTTT. It codes for CASSDGLAGTGELFF. The V gene is TRBV10-2, the J gene TRBJ2-2; 11 bases are a match to TRBD2. Germline V lookup: CDR1 WSHSY, CDR2 SAAADI. The CDR3 is 15 amino acids. V trimming: 3 bases; J trimming: 4 bases; junction bases outside the gene matches: 1.

The chain couples TRBV19 to TRBJ2-7, with TRBD1 matching over 9 bases. Per the germline V gene, CDR1 is LNHDA and CDR2 is SQIVND (reference sequence). Trimming took 10 bases from V and 2 from J; bases not matched to a gene: 3. The CDR3 has 12 amino acids. CDR3 bases: TGTGCCACCCGACAGGGGGCCTACGAGCAGTACTTC. Translated: CATRQGAYEQYF.

This sequence joins TRBV6-5 and TRBJ2-5; a possible D gene is TRBD1 (6 bases). Germline CDR1 reads MNHEY; CDR2 reads SVGAGI. The CDR3 covers 13 residues. V lost 8 bases, J lost 4 bases, and 14 bases lay in between. The DNA of the CDR3 is TGTGCCAGCTATAACAAAGGGGGAGAGACCCAGTACTTC. As protein: CASYNKGGETQYF.

This clone has just one count. The chain joins TRBV6-5 to TRBJ2-7; D gene ambiguous. V shed 1 base and J shed 4 bases, with 2 bases lying between them. The CDR3 has 11 amino acids. Germline V gene lookup returns CDR1 MNHEY and CDR2 SVGAGI. The CDR3 protein is CASSYLYEQYF. The CDR3, as DNA: TGTGCCAGCAGTTACTTGTACGAGCAGTACTTC.

The count of this clone is one. The chain is built from TRBV18 and TRBJ1-2; no reliable D call. In germline, CDR1 is KGHSH, CDR2 LQKENI. Trimming stripped 3 bases from V and 0 bases from J, with 11 bases between. CDR3 size: 15 residues. CDR3 amino acids: CASSPEDGTNYGYTF. The DNA for the CDR3 is TGTGCCAGCTCACCCGAGGACGGAACTAACTATGGCTACACCTTC.

The chain is built from TRBV18 and TRBJ2-7, with TRBD2 as a possible D gene (5 bases). Trimming took 3 bases from V and 3 from J, leaving 12 bases between them. Germline assignment: CDR1 KGHSH and CDR2 LQKENI. This CDR3 is built from 14 residues. CDR3 sequence (DNA): TGTGCCAGCTCACCCGCGACCGGGAACTACGAGCAGTACTTC. Amino acid sequence: CASSPATGNYEQYF. The full variable domain, completed using reference TRBV18 and TRBJ2-7, is NAGVMQNPRHLVRRRGQEARLRCSPMKGHSHVYWYRQLPEEGLKFMVYLQKENIIDESGMPKERFSAEFPKEGPSILRIQQVVRGDSAAYFCASSPATGNYEQYFGPGTRLTVT.

This clone is a singleton in its sample. The chain has TRBV29-1 and TRBJ2-7; no clear D gene. This CDR3 is 11 amino acids long. In germline, CDR1 is SQVTM, CDR2 ANQGSEA. The V end was cut by 4 bases, the J end by 3 bases, with 7 bases between. As DNA, the CDR3 is TGCAGCGTTGCCCTCGACTACGAGCAGTACTTC. Translating it yields CSVALDYEQYF.

The chain carries TRBV7-9 and TRBJ1-5; D is perhaps TRBD1 (5 bases). Trimming took 5 bases from V and 0 from J, leaving 8 bases between them. This CDR3 has 14 amino acids. The germline V gene has CDR1 SEHNR and CDR2 FQNEAQ (reference sequence). CDR3 region: CASSPQGSNQPQHF. The CDR3 DNA reads as TGTGCCAGCAGCCCCCAGGGTAGCAATCAGCCCCAGCATTTT.

The chain carries TRBV18 and TRBJ1-1, with D hard to call. V was cut by 0 bases and J by 0 bases, with 5 bases left in between. This CDR3 contains 14 residues. The germline gives CDR1 KGHSH, CDR2 LQKENI. CDR3 region: CASSPPGLNTEAFF. In DNA form, the CDR3 reads TGTGCCAGCTCACCACCCGGCTTGAACACTGAAGCTTTCTTT.

This clone was counted once. The chain carries TRBV3-1 (or the pseudogene TRBV3-2) and TRBJ1-2, with D unclear. The germline V and J ends were trimmed by 1 base and 1 base, with 4 bases remaining between them. The CDR3 runs 13 residues. Germline V gene data show CDR1 as LGHDT and CDR2 as YNNKEL (reference sequence). The CDR3 region is CASSQAVNYGYTF. The CDR3 DNA reads TGTGCCAGCAGCCAAGCCGTTAACTATGGCTACACCTTC.

This rearrangement joins TRBV3-1 (or the pseudogene TRBV3-2) to TRBJ2-2, with 13 bases matching TRBD2. After removal of 4 bases from V and 6 bases from J, the junction contained 5 bases not matched to a gene. CDR1 LGHDT and CDR2 YNNKEL come from the germline V gene (reference sequence). The CDR3 has 16 amino acids. CDR3 DNA sequence: TGTGCCAGCAGCCCCCGGACTAGCGGGGGACCCGGGGAGCTGTTTTTT. Residues: CASSPRTSGGPGELFF.

The genes are TRBV10-3 and TRBJ2-5, with D perhaps TRBD1 (7 bases). The CDR3 length is 14 residues. Looked up from germline, CDR1 is ENHRY and CDR2 is SYGVKD. V was clipped by 6 bases and J by 9 bases, with 20 bases between them. The CDR3 sequence: CAIRNIRGAGAQYF. CDR3 nucleotides: TGTGCCATCAGGAACATCAGGGGGGCCGGGGCCCAGTACTTC.

J is TRBJ1-2 and V is TRBV3-1 (or the pseudogene TRBV3-2); TRBD1 matches at 12 bases. The CDR3 totals 14 residues. J lost 2 bases, V lost 6 bases, and 1 base had no gene match. Germline assignment: CDR1 LGHDT and CDR2 YNNKEL (reference sequence). CDR3: CASSGTGGNYGYTF. In nucleotides, the CDR3 is TGTGCCAGCAGTGGGACAGGGGGCAACTATGGCTACACCTTC.

V and J are TRBV5-6 and TRBJ2-3; TRBD2 aligns across 9 bases. The V gene end was trimmed by 6 bases and the J gene end by 6 bases; junction bases not matched to a gene: 14. The CDR3 covers 16 residues. The germline CDR1 and CDR2 sequences are SGHDT and YYEEEE. CDR3 bases: TGTGCCAGCACTGCGGGGGGGCCCGTCGGTGGGGATACGCAGTATTTT. Amino acids: CASTAGGPVGGDTQYF.